The next 31 T cell receptor beta chains were all read from a single sample in a study of T cell responses to AZD1222 COVID-19 vaccine. Sequencing used immunoSEQ multiplex PCR; TCRdb keeps in-frame clones, though not all of them. The sample consists of under 140,000 clones, 65% to 85% of them appearing once. Source: peripheral blood, taken on day 0 of AZD1222 vaccination. These receptors were obtained from an adult in good health.

V gene TRBV30 combines with J gene TRBJ2-2, with D perhaps TRBD1 or TRBD2 (5 bases each). The germline V gene has CDR1 GTSNPN and CDR2 SVGIG (reference sequence). The CDR3 length is 17 residues. V was clipped by 0 bases and J by 1 base, with 15 bases between them. CDR3 sequence (DNA): TGTGCCTGGAGTGTACTCGGGACGGTGAGGAACACCGGGGAGCTGTTTTTT. It translates to CAWSVLGTVRNTGELFF.

This chain links TRBV7-2 with TRBJ2-7; tentative D call: TRBD1 (6 bases). This CDR3 is built from 13 residues. Germline V gene sequence: CDR1 SGHTA, CDR2 FQGNSA. V was clipped by 5 bases and J by 6 bases, with 14 bases between them. The CDR3 sequence: CASSPQQGFEQYF. The CDR3 DNA reads as TGTGCCAGCAGCCCCCAACAGGGATTCGAGCAGTACTTC.

The rearrangement joins TRBV5-4 to TRBJ2-1; 9 bases are a match to TRBD2. Unmatched junction bases numbered 8, after V lost 2 bases and J lost 5 bases. Germline lookup yields CDR1 SGHNT and CDR2 YYREEE (reference sequence). The length of the CDR3 is 16 residues. The CDR3 DNA follows: TGTGCCAGCAGCTTTAATAGCGGGAGTTTCGACAATGAGCAGTTCTTC. It encodes CASSFNSGSFDNEQFF. Full variable domain (remainder filled in from reference TRBV5-4 and TRBJ2-1): ETGVTQSPTHLIKTRGQQVTLRCSSQSGHNTVSWYQQALGQGPQFIFQYYREEENGRGNFPPRFSGLQFPNYSSELNVNALELDDSALYLCASSFNSGSFDNEQFFGPGTRLTVL.

This clone occurred a few times. The rearrangement joins TRBV3-1 (or the pseudogene TRBV3-2) to TRBJ1-2; D remains ambiguous. V dropped 2 bases and J dropped 2 bases, with 3 bases sitting between them. This CDR3 is 12 amino acids long. The germline V gene encodes CDR1 LGHDT and CDR2 YNNKEL (reference sequence). CDR3 coding DNA: TGTGCCAGCAGCCAATTGAACTATGGCTACACCTTC. This translates into CASSQLNYGYTF.

The rearrangement uses TRBV6-5 and TRBJ1-2; D gene uncertain. Trimming stripped 7 bases from V and 4 bases from J, with 16 bases between. Germline values: CDR1 MNHEY, CDR2 SVGAGI. This CDR3 contains 14 residues. This chain's CDR3 is CASNPSPEFYGYTF. DNA for the CDR3: TGTGCCAGCAACCCCTCCCCGGAATTCTATGGCTACACCTTC.

The CDR3 region has the DNA TGTGCCAGCAGCCAAGGGACAGGGACTGAAGCTTTCTTT. It codes for CASSQGTGTEAFF. V and J are TRBV3-1 (or the pseudogene TRBV3-2) and TRBJ1-1, with TRBD1 identical over 8 bases. This CDR3 is 13 amino acids long. Looked up from germline, CDR1 is LGHDT and CDR2 is YNNKEL (reference sequence). V lost 1 base, J lost 5 bases, and 0 bases stayed unmatched.

The V call is TRBV5-6, the J call TRBJ2-5, with unresolved D. The CDR3 loop spans 13 amino acids. Germline CDR1 and CDR2: SGHDT and YYEEEE. The ends were cut back, 1 base at V and 2 bases at J, with 6 bases in the middle. CDR3 sequence reads: CASSLLGQETQYF. The DNA of the CDR3 is TGTGCCAGCAGCTTGCTGGGGCAAGAGACCCAGTACTTC.

V usage is TRBV2 and J usage is TRBJ1-2; D call uncertain. The CDR3 sequence is 14 residues long. From germline, CDR1 is SNHLY and CDR2 FYNNEI. Trimming took 6 bases from V and 4 from J, leaving 15 bases between them. The CDR3: CASSELPSPYGYTF. The CDR3 DNA reads as TGTGCCAGCAGCGAGCTCCCCAGCCCCTATGGCTACACCTTC.

This clone was detected only once. This chain uses TRBV29-1 with TRBJ2-3; TRBD2 matches at 9 bases. Unmatched junction bases numbered 11, after V lost 6 bases and J lost 7 bases. Looked up from germline, CDR1 is SQVTM and CDR2 is ANQGSEA. The CDR3 is made up of 14 amino acids. The CDR3: CSVQGAGGDNTQYF. The CDR3 nucleotides are TGCAGCGTCCAAGGGGCGGGAGGGGATAATACGCAGTATTTT.

The J gene is TRBJ2-1, the V gene TRBV3-1 (or the pseudogene TRBV3-2); no firm D call. Germline V gene sequence: CDR1 LGHDT, CDR2 YNNKEL (reference sequence). This CDR3 has 14 amino acids. With 2 bases removed from V and 5 bases from J, the gap between germline ends came to 10 bases. CDR3 bases: TGTGCCAGCAGCCAATTGGTAGTAAACAATGAGCAGTTCTTC. This translates into CASSQLVVNNEQFF.

As DNA, the CDR3 is TGTGCCAGCCAGTCCCGAGACAGGAACACTGAAGCTTTCTTT. Translation gives CASQSRDRNTEAFF. The gene calls are TRBV27 and TRBJ1-1; D possibly corresponds to TRBD1 (5 bases). Trimming pared 8 bases from V and 1 base from J, leaving 14 bases between. Germline V gene lookup returns CDR1 MNHEY and CDR2 SMNVEV (reference sequence). The CDR3 runs to 14 residues.

The V and J genes are TRBV28 and TRBJ1-2; 11 nucleotides line up with TRBD1. The CDR3 spans 17 residues. From germline, CDR1 is MDHEN and CDR2 SYDVKM. V was pared by 5 bases and J by 7 bases, with 15 bases of the junction left unmatched. CDR3 nucleotides: TGTGCCAGCAGTGCCACCGGGACAGGGGGGCGCTATGGTGGCTACACCTTC. It specifies CASSATGTGGRYGGYTF.

Only a few counts were recorded for this clone. The genes are TRBV7-9 and TRBJ2-7, with 7 bases aligning to TRBD1. Germline CDR1 reads SEHNR; CDR2 reads FQNEAQ (reference sequence). V trimming: 5 bases; J trimming: 2 bases; junction bases outside the gene matches: 9. This CDR3 has 15 residues. The CDR3: CASSLGQVPTYEQYF. The CDR3 DNA is TGTGCCAGCAGCCTCGGACAGGTCCCCACCTACGAGCAGTACTTC.

This clone was counted many times. J is TRBJ1-2 and V is TRBV6-2 or TRBV6-3, with D hard to call. Germline CDR1 reads MNHEY; CDR2 reads SVGEGT. Trimming stripped 6 bases from V and 4 bases from J, with 15 bases between. The length of the CDR3 is 14 residues. CDR3 in DNA: TGTGCCAGCAGCCCGTCTGGTCTCGGCTATGGCTACACCTTC. Translating gives CASSPSGLGYGYTF.

This clone was seen repeatedly, ten times or more. This chain joins TRBV6-5 and TRBJ2-7, with 7 bases identical to TRBD2. This CDR3 has 12 amino acids. V shed 5 bases, J shed 3 bases, and the junction held 1 base outside the gene matches. Germline assignment: CDR1 MNHEY and CDR2 SVGAGI. As DNA, the CDR3 is TGTGCCAGCAGTAGGGAGGGCTACGAGCAGTACTTC. Its protein is CASSREGYEQYF.

The chain recombines TRBV15 with TRBJ1-1; tentative D call: TRBD1 (5 bases). The CDR3 spans 15 residues. Trimming pared 3 bases from V and 0 bases from J, leaving 11 bases between. Germline loops: CDR1 LNHNV, CDR2 YYDKDF (reference sequence). The CDR3 nucleotides are TGTGCCACCAGCAGCCTAGGGGCCCTGAACACTGAAGCTTTCTTT. Translation gives CATSSLGALNTEAFF. The full variable domain, with the rest looked up from reference TRBV15 and TRBJ1-1, is DAMVIQNPRYQVTQFGKPVTLSCSQTLNHNVMYWYQQKSSQAPKLLFHYYDKDFNNEADTPDNFQSRRPNTSFCFLDIRSPGLGDTAMYLCATSSLGALNTEAFFGQGTRLTVV.

J is TRBJ1-4 and V is TRBV29-1, with a possible D match to TRBD1 (5 bases). From germline, CDR1 is SQVTM and CDR2 ANQGSEA. This CDR3 comprises 13 residues. Trimming removed 4 bases from V and 3 bases from J, with 9 bases in between. CDR3 amino acids: CSVGDGPNEKLFF. In DNA form, the CDR3 reads TGCAGCGTTGGGGACGGCCCTAATGAAAAACTGTTTTTT.

This clone was observed once. The genes are TRBV18 and TRBJ2-7; D may be TRBD1 (6 bases). Germline lookup yields CDR1 KGHSH and CDR2 LQKENI. The CDR3 totals 15 residues. V gave up 5 bases and J gave up 4 bases, with 18 bases separating them. The CDR3 sequence is CASSGKQGSTYEQYF. CDR3 DNA: TGTGCCAGCTCAGGCAAACAGGGTTCTACGTACGAGCAGTACTTC.

V usage is TRBV5-1 and J usage is TRBJ2-1; the match to TRBD2 covers 8 bases. Germline trimming cut 6 bases from V and 7 bases from J; bases unmatched to any gene: 9. The CDR3 runs to 14 residues. Per the germline V gene, CDR1 is SGHRS and CDR2 is YFSETQ. The CDR3 DNA reads as TGCGCCAGCATCCTCGGGGGGGCATCGAATGAGCAGTTCTTC. It encodes CASILGGASNEQFF.

The chain employs TRBV6-2 or TRBV6-3 and TRBJ2-7, with D perhaps given as TRBD1 or TRBD2 (5 bases each). The CDR3 contains 15 residues. Germline lookup yields CDR1 MNHEY and CDR2 SVGEGT. The V gene lost 2 bases and the J gene lost 5 bases, with 16 bases spanning the gap. CDR3 loop: CASSYGGREWDEQYF. The DNA of the CDR3 is TGTGCCAGCAGTTACGGCGGCAGGGAGTGGGACGAGCAGTACTTC.

V and J are TRBV6-6 and TRBJ1-2; D possibly corresponds to TRBD1 (5 bases). The CDR3 is 16 residues long. Germline CDR1 is MNHNY and CDR2 is SVGAGI (reference sequence). The V end lost 0 bases, the J end lost 3 bases, and 14 bases lay between the germline ends. The CDR3 is CASSYSPGNGDYGYTF. CDR3 DNA sequence: TGTGCCAGCAGTTACTCCCCAGGGAATGGAGACTATGGCTACACCTTC.

This sequence joins TRBV5-1 and TRBJ2-5; D is unresolved. CDR1 and CDR2 from the germline V gene are SGHRS and YFSETQ. The CDR3 spans 14 residues. V was shortened by 0 bases and J by 5 bases, with 11 bases between the two germline ends. The CDR3 region is CASSLGGVLETQYF. CDR3 DNA: TGCGCCAGCAGCTTGGGTGGGGTATTGGAGACCCAGTACTTC.

The chain uses TRBV2 and TRBJ1-1; D possibly corresponds to TRBD1 (6 bases). The ends were cut back, 4 bases at V and 0 bases at J, with 9 bases in the middle. Germline values: CDR1 SNHLY, CDR2 FYNNEI. The CDR3 consists of 14 residues. CDR3 sequence reads: CASSARTVNTEAFF. The CDR3 DNA sequence: TGTGCCAGCAGTGCTAGGACAGTGAACACTGAAGCTTTCTTT.

The chain combines TRBV5-6 with TRBJ2-1, with TRBD2 matching 8 bases. V lost 2 bases to trimming and J lost 14 bases; unmatched junction nucleotides: 3. This CDR3 is built from 11 residues. In germline, CDR1 is SGHDT, CDR2 YYEEEE. The CDR3 DNA reads as TGTGCCAGCAGCTTCCGGGAGGGCGAGTTCTTC. Amino acids: CASSFREGEFF.

The V and J genes are TRBV7-2 and TRBJ1-4; D is unresolved. With 1 base removed from V and 8 bases from J, the gap between germline ends came to 11 bases. The length of the CDR3 is 14 residues. The germline gives CDR1 SGHTA, CDR2 FQGNSA. The CDR3 sequence: CASSLVRAREKLFF. CDR3 bases: TGTGCCAGCAGCTTAGTCCGGGCACGGGAAAAACTGTTTTTT.

V usage is TRBV7-2 and J usage is TRBJ1-1, with D possibly matching TRBD1 (6 bases). The V gene lost 2 bases and the J gene lost 1 base, with 14 bases spanning the gap. Germline V CDR1 and CDR2: SGHTA, FQGNSA. This CDR3 contains 16 residues. The CDR3 DNA reads as TGTGCCAGCAGCTTAACAAAGGGGGGAAAGAACACTGAAGCTTTCTTT. As protein: CASSLTKGGKNTEAFF.

The rearrangement joins TRBV7-3 to TRBJ2-7, with TRBD2 matching 7 bases. Germline CDR1 SGHTA, CDR2 FQGTGA. Trimming cost V 3 bases and J 6 bases; bases outside gene matches: 8. This CDR3 contains 14 residues. CDR3 region: CASSLLSGTSEQYF. CDR3 in DNA: TGTGCCAGCAGCTTGCTAAGCGGGACCAGCGAGCAGTACTTC.

The CDR3: CASSVGVTGNTIYF. In DNA, the CDR3 is TGTGCCAGCAGCGTAGGAGTGACTGGAAACACCATATATTTT. V is TRBV9 and J is TRBJ1-3; D is undetermined. CDR3 length: 14 amino acids. The germline V gene encodes CDR1 SGDLS and CDR2 YYNGEE. V was trimmed by 0 bases and J by 2 bases, leaving 6 bases between them.

The rearrangement links TRBV2 to TRBJ2-5; tentatively, D is TRBD2 (7 bases). Looked up from germline, CDR1 is SNHLY and CDR2 is FYNNEI. The CDR3 spans 16 residues. V was cut by 7 bases and J by 4 bases, with 22 bases left in between. The chain's CDR3 is CASTRGGGRGGETQYF. The CDR3, as DNA: TGTGCCAGCACCCGCGGGGGCGGGAGAGGAGGAGAGACCCAGTACTTC. The variable domain in full, completed from reference TRBV2 and TRBJ2-5, reads EPEVTQTPSHQVTQMGQEVILRCVPISNHLYFYWYRQILGQKVEFLVSFYNNEISEKSEIFDDQFSVERPDGSNFTLKIRSTKLEDSAMYFCASTRGGGRGGETQYFGPGTRLLVL.

This clone was seen a single time. The identical CDR3 is also encoded by other nucleotide sequences in the sample. This chain links TRBV6-5 with TRBJ1-2, with a weak D call TRBD1 (6 bases). The germline gives CDR1 MNHEY, CDR2 SVGAGI. The CDR3 loop spans 14 amino acids. The V end lost 6 bases, the J end lost 4 bases, and 15 bases lay between the germline ends. The CDR3 DNA is TGTGCCAGCAGACCCGGGGGGCAGGGCTATGGCTACACCTTC. Its protein is CASRPGGQGYGYTF.

The genes are TRBV15 and TRBJ2-7; 7 bases map to TRBD1. Trimming cost V 3 bases and J 1 base; bases outside gene matches: 0. The CDR3 spans 13 residues. The germline V gene has CDR1 LNHNV and CDR2 YYDKDF (reference sequence). The CDR3, as DNA: TGTGCCACCAGCAGGACAGGGTCCTACGAGCAGTACTTC. Protein: CATSRTGSYEQYF.